This section outlines one T cell receptor beta chain sequence together with its context. The antigen is not known. The sample originates from a study of cytomegalovirus exposure and HLA in healthy donors. The study, taken as a whole, reports: An analysis that came later showed most CMV-associated TCR beta chains appearing HLA-restricted. With later analysis, a missense DCLRE1C variant became linked to TCR beta V- and J-gene trimming.

60 Vbeta and 13 Jbeta primers were used in PCR. Some clones are missing from TCRdb's copy, which holds only in-frame ones; the method was immunoSEQ multiplex PCR. In the table there are approximately 140,000 clones, about three quarters of which are singletons. Germline V CDR1 and CDR2: LNHNV, YYDKDF (reference sequence). V trimming: 5 bases; J trimming: 6 bases; junction bases outside the gene matches: 3. This CDR3 is 14 amino acids long. The chain couples TRBV15 to TRBJ2-7, with 14 positions matching TRBD2. The TCR sequence derives from a man younger than 35 in good health and CMV-seronegative. Sequencing was done on a sample of PBMCs. CDR3 amino acids: CATSSGTSGSEQYF. CDR3 nucleotide sequence: TGTGCCACCAGCTCAGGGACTAGCGGGAGCGAGCAGTACTTC. The full variable domain, its missing parts supplied by reference TRBV15 and TRBJ2-7, is DAMVIQNPRYQVTQFGKPVTLSCSQTLNHNVMYWYQQKSSQAPKLLFHYYDKDFNNEADTPDNFQSRRPNTSFCFLDIRSPGLGDTAMYLCATSSGTSGSEQYFGPGTRLTVT.